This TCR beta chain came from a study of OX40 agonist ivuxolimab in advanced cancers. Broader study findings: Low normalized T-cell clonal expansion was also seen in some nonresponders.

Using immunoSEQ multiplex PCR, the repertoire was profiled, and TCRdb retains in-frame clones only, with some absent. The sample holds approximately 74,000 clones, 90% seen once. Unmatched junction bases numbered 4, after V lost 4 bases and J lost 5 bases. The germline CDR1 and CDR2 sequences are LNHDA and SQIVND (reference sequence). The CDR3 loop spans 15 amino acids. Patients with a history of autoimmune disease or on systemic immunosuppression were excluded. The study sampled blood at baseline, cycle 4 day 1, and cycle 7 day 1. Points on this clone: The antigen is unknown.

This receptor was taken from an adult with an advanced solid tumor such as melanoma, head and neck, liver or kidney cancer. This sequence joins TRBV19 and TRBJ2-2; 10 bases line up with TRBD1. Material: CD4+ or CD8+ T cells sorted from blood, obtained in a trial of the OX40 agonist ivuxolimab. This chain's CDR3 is CASSKPGQGTGELFF. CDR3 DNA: TGTGCCAGTAGTAAGCCGGGACAGGGGACCGGGGAGCTGTTTTTT.